This paragraph covers one T cell receptor (beta chain) sequence. This record comes from a study of cytomegalovirus exposure and HLA in healthy donors. It was with 60 Vbeta and 13 Jbeta primers that the PCR ran. Profiling relied on immunoSEQ multiplex PCR, and the TCRdb table lists in-frame clones only, not all of them. Seen in this sample are approximately 38,000 clones; the ten most common clones hold 1% to 1.5%. CDR3 length: 13 amino acids. Trimming cost V 3 bases and J 1 base, with 7 bases left between them. Germline lookup yields CDR1 SGDLS and CDR2 YYNGEE. This rearrangement joins TRBV9 to TRBJ1-1, with D uncertain. This clonotype was sampled from a man aged 30-40 years in good health and CMV-seronegative. Sequencing was performed on PBMCs. CDR3 loop: CASSAQWNTEAFF. In DNA form, the CDR3 reads TGTGCCAGCAGCGCGCAGTGGAACACTGAAGCTTTCTTT.